The next 2 T cell receptor beta chains were all read from a single sample in a study of CD8+CD57+ T cells in acquired aplastic anemia. According to the study, genomic DNA was the template for TCR beta VDJ and CDR3 profiling. TCRdb reprocessed the reads with MiXCR, giving one entry per CDR3 protein. The sample carries fewer than 200,000 distinct CDR3 sequences, 55% to 70% recorded once. The sample consisted of sorted CD4+, CD8+, or CD8+CD57+ T cells (not recorded which) from PBMCs. These receptors were obtained from a human donor in good health.

The V gene is TRBV24-1, the J gene TRBJ1-1; 8 nucleotides match TRBD1. The J segment lost 6 bases and the V segment lost 2 bases, leaving 10 bases of the junction unmatched. The CDR3 runs 16 residues. Per germline, CDR1 KGHDR and CDR2 SFDVKD. This CDR3 reads CATSDSRTGSNAEAFF. The CDR3, as DNA: TGTGCCACCAGTGATTCCCGGACAGGGAGTAACGCTGAAGCTTTCTTT.

The rearrangement links TRBV9 to TRBJ1-4; D ambiguous. The V and J ends lost 5 bases and 6 bases respectively, with 11 bases between them. Germline-derived CDR1 and CDR2 are SGDLS and YYNGEE. This CDR3 contains 13 residues. The CDR3 region has the DNA TGTGCCAGCAGTTCTATACCATATGAAAAACTGTTTTTT. Protein sequence: CASSSIPYEKLFF.